The clone carrying this T cell receptor (beta chain) turned up a few times. Using its own MiXCR run on the RT-PCR reads, TCRdb lists one record per CDR3 protein. The sample yields more than 550,000 distinct CDR3 sequences, 11% to 15% seen once. CDR3 size: 14 residues. Unmatched junction bases numbered 9, after V lost 4 bases and J lost 6 bases. The germline V gene has CDR1 SGDLS and CDR2 YYNGEE. The TCR originated in a female donor in good health, serving as a healthy control. The V and J genes are TRBV9 and TRBJ2-7, with 8 nucleotides matching TRBD2. Specimen: memory CD4+ T cells from blood. The CDR3 here is CASSPRGGSGEQYF. DNA of the CDR3: TGTGCCAGCAGCCCACGGGGGGGGTCCGGCGAGCAGTACTTC.